A single sample is the source of the 3 T cell receptor beta chains below, sequenced in a study of shared T cell receptors in the human thymus (dated by TCRdb to the early 2020s). Libraries came from the immunoSEQ multiplex PCR assay. This immuneACCESS table, as held by TCRdb, lists in-frame sequences with V and J called but not all clones. Of the missing ones, under half trace to an unresolved V gene in checked studies; the others have no known cause. In this sample the table shows roughly 550,000 clones, around 78% of which occur a single time. Together, the top ten hold about 0.012% of the sample. These data were also reused for a study on human thymus T cells.

The sample consisted of thymocytes. The receptors were gathered from a boy younger than two with a congenital heart defect. Donor details come from another sample of the same person, matched by shared clones.

The chain combines TRBV5-1 with TRBJ2-3, with D perhaps matching TRBD2 (5 bases). Trimming removed 5 bases from V and 4 bases from J, with 8 bases in between. This CDR3 has 12 residues. The germline CDR1 and CDR2 sequences are SGHRS and YFSETQ. The CDR3 DNA sequence: TGCGCCAGCAGTCGGGGTCCAGATACGCAGTATTTT. This encodes CASSRGPDTQYF.

The chain joins TRBV19 to TRBJ1-2; TRBD1 aligns across 8 bases. The CDR3 spans 14 residues. CDR1 LNHDA and CDR2 SQIVND come from the germline V gene (reference sequence). The V segment lost 3 bases and the J segment 5 bases; nucleotides outside the gene matches: 5. The CDR3, as DNA: TGTGCCAGTAGTATCCCCGGACAGGGATATGGCTACACCTTC. Translation gives CASSIPGQGYGYTF.

V and J are TRBV5-6 and TRBJ2-5; D possibly corresponds to TRBD2 (5 bases). Germline V gene lookup returns CDR1 SGHDT and CDR2 YYEEEE. The CDR3 has 14 residues. V was clipped by 6 bases and J by 0 bases, with 12 bases between them. CDR3 in amino acids: CASKKAGNQETQYF. The CDR3 nucleotides read TGTGCCAGCAAAAAGGCGGGTAACCAAGAGACCCAGTACTTC.